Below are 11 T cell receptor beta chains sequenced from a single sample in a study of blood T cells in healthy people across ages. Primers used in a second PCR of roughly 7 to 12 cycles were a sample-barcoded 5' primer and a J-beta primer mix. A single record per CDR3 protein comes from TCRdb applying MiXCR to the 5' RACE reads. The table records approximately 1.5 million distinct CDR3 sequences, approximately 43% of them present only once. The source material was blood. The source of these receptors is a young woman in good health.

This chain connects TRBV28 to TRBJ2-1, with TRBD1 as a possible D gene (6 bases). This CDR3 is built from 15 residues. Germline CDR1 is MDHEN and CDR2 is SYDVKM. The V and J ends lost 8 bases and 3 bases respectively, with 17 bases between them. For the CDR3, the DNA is TGTGCCAGCGAGGGTCCGGACAGCAACTACAATGAGCAGTTCTTC. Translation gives CASEGPDSNYNEQFF.

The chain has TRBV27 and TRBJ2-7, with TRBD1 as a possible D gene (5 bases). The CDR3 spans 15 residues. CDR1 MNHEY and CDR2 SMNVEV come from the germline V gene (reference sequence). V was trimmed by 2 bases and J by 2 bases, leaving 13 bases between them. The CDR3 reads CASSLKSRGPYEQYF. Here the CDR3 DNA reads TGTGCCAGCAGTTTAAAGTCAAGGGGCCCCTACGAGCAGTACTTC.

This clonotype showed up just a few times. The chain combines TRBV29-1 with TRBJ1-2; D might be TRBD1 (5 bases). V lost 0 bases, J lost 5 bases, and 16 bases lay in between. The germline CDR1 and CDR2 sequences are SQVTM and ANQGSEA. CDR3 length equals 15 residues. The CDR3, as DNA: TGCAGCGTTGAAGATCTTCCCGATGAGGGGTATGGCTACACCTTC. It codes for CSVEDLPDEGYGYTF.

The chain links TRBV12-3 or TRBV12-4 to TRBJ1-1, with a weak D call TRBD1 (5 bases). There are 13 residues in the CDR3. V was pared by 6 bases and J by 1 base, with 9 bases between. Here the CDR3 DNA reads TGTGCCAGCAGGGGACTGCAGAACACTGAAGCTTTCTTT. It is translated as CASRGLQNTEAFF.

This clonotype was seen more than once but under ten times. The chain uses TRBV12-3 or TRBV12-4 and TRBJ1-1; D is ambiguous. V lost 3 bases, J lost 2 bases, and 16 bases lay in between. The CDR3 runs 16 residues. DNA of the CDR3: TGTGCCAGCAGTTTCGATATATGGTTGGGCAACACTGAAGCTTTCTTT. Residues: CASSFDIWLGNTEAFF.

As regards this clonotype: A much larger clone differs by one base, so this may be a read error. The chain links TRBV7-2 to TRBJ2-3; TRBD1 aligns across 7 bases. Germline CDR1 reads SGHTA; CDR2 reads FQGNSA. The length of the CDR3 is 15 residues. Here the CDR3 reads CASSQDRVSTDMQYF. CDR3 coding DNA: TGTGCCAGCAGCCAAGACAGGGTTAGCACAGATATGCAGTATTTT.

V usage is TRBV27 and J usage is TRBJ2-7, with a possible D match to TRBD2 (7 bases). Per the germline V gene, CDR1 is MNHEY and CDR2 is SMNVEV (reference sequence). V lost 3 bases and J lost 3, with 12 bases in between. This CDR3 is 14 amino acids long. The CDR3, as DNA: TGTGCCAGCAGTTTCCCAGGGGAGGGCTACGAGCAGTACTTC. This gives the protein CASSFPGEGYEQYF.

In DNA form, the CDR3 reads TGCGCCAGCAGCCCCCCGTCCCTTAGGGGAGATACGCAGTATTTT. Its translation: CASSPPSLRGDTQYF. The chain carries TRBV5-1 and TRBJ2-3; tentatively, D is TRBD1 (5 bases). The length of the CDR3 is 15 residues. CDR1 is SGHRS, CDR2 YFSETQ, per germline. V was trimmed by 4 bases and J by 5 bases, leaving 17 bases between them.

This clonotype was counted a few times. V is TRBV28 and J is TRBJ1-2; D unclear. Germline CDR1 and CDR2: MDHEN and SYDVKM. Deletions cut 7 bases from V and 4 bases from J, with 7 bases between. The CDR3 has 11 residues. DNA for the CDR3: TGTGCCAGCAAAGAGGCCTATGGCTACACCTTC. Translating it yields CASKEAYGYTF.

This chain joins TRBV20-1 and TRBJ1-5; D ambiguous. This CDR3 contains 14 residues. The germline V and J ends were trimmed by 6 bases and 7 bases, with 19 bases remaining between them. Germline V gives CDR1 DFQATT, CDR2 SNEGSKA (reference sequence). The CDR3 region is CSAVLDANLQPQHF. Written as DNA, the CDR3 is TGCAGTGCCGTACTTGATGCGAACCTGCAGCCCCAGCATTTT.

DNA of the CDR3: TGTGCCAGCAGAGACAGGGAAACAGATACGCAGTATTTT. This encodes CASRDRETDTQYF. J is TRBJ2-3 and V is TRBV28; 7 bases agree with TRBD1. The V gene's germline CDR1 is MDHEN and CDR2 SYDVKM. The CDR3 runs to 13 residues. The junction had 3 bases not matched to a gene; V was cut back by 6 bases and J by 3 bases.